The 27 T cell receptor beta chains listed next were all sequenced from one sample in a study of blood T cells in healthy people across ages. A second PCR, run for roughly 6 to 11 cycles, used a sample-barcoded 5' primer plus a J-beta primer mix. MiXCR, applied by TCRdb to the 5' RACE reads, yields one record per CDR3 protein. The sample has 600,000 or so distinct CDR3 sequences, around 48% seen once; the top ten hold about 26%. The sample consisted of blood. The receptors come from a man aged 80 or over in good health.

The chain employs TRBV5-1 and TRBJ2-1, with a weak D call TRBD1 (6 bases). Between the trimmed V and J ends, which lost 4 bases and 9 bases, there was a span of 17 bases. Germline CDR1 is SGHRS and CDR2 is YFSETQ. CDR3 length: 14 amino acids. CDR3: CASSRQGMAGEQFF. The CDR3 nucleotides are TGCGCCAGCAGCCGGCAGGGGATGGCGGGTGAGCAGTTCTTC.

The V gene is TRBV5-5, the J gene TRBJ1-1; D uncertain. The germline CDR1 and CDR2 sequences are SGHKS and YYEKEE (reference sequence). V gave up 0 bases and J gave up 0 bases, with 12 bases separating them. The CDR3 extends over 16 amino acids. The CDR3 loop is CASSLARHQMNTEAFF. The CDR3 nucleotides are TGTGCCAGCAGCTTGGCTCGGCACCAGATGAACACTGAAGCTTTCTTT.

This clonotype was found a few times. This chain connects TRBV6-2 or TRBV6-3 to TRBJ2-6; TRBD2 might be the D (5 bases). The CDR3 consists of 16 residues. CDR1 and CDR2 from the germline V gene are MNHEY and SVGEGT. The V end lost 3 bases, the J end lost 0 bases, and 9 bases lay between the germline ends. Here the CDR3 reads CASSYHGNSGANVLTF. CDR3 nucleotide sequence: TGTGCCAGCAGTTATCACGGGAACTCTGGGGCCAACGTCCTGACTTTC.

As DNA, the CDR3 is TGTGCCAGCAGCATCGGACTAGAACGGAATGAGCAGTTCTTC. Residues: CASSIGLERNEQFF. The chain couples TRBV9 to TRBJ2-1, with 7 nucleotides matching TRBD2. The CDR3 runs 14 residues. Germline CDR1 is SGDLS and CDR2 is YYNGEE. V lost 4 bases to trimming and J lost 7 bases; unmatched junction nucleotides: 8.

The chain is built from TRBV20-1 and TRBJ2-7; 11 bases fit TRBD2. The tail of the sequence fits TRBJ2-5 better, so the J call may be wrong. CDR3 length: 13 residues. Germline V lookup: CDR1 DFQATT, CDR2 SNEGSKA (reference sequence). The CDR3 sequence: CSASSGRGETQYF. The CDR3 DNA sequence: TGCAGTGCTAGTAGCGGGAGGGGGGAGACCCAGTACTTC.

In this sample, this clonotype turned up a few times. This chain uses TRBV7-2 with TRBJ1-1; D might be TRBD1 (5 bases). V was clipped by 2 bases and J by 10 bases, with 14 bases between them. The CDR3 length is 13 residues. The V gene's germline CDR1 is SGHTA and CDR2 FQGNSA. The CDR3 DNA is TGTGCCAGCAGCTTATGGGGGGATAGGGTAGCTTTCTTT. Protein product: CASSLWGDRVAFF.

The rearrangement links TRBV11-1 to TRBJ2-3; maybe TRBD2 (5 bases). The V end was cut by 5 bases, the J end by 3 bases, with 15 bases between. Per the germline V gene, CDR1 is SGHAT and CDR2 is FQDESV (reference sequence). The CDR3 consists of 15 residues. This CDR3 reads CASSPTRGSTDTQYF. As DNA, the CDR3 is TGTGCCAGCAGCCCCACCCGGGGATCAACAGATACGCAGTATTTT. Looking up the rest from reference TRBV11-1 and TRBJ2-3 gives the full variable domain: EAEVAQSPRYKITEKSQAVAFWCDPISGHATLYWYRQILGQGPELLVQFQDESVVDDSQLPKDRFSAERLKGVDSTLKIQPAELGDSAMYLCASSPTRGSTDTQYFGPGTRLTVL.

V gene TRBV7-3 combines with J gene TRBJ2-5; the match to TRBD2 covers 9 bases. J gave up 2 bases and V 0 bases, and 1 base lay outside the gene matches. Germline CDR1 and CDR2: SGHTA and FQGTGA. The CDR3 extends over 15 amino acids. CDR3 coding DNA: TGTGCCAGCAGCTTAACTAGCGGGGGACAAGAGACCCAGTACTTC. Its translation: CASSLTSGGQETQYF.

This clonotype was picked up a small number of times. The J gene is TRBJ2-1, the V gene TRBV10-2; D gene ambiguous. The V gene lost 6 bases and the J gene lost 6 bases, with 6 bases spanning the gap. CDR3 length equals 11 residues. The germline CDR1 and CDR2 sequences are WSHSY and SAAADI. CDR3 protein: CASRIRNEQFF. Written as DNA, the CDR3 is TGCGCCAGCAGAATACGCAATGAGCAGTTCTTC.

This clonotype was detected once. The CDR3 DNA follows: TGTGCCAGCAGCCACGGGGGCTTCTCCTACGAGCAGTACTTC. Its protein is CASSHGGFSYEQYF. J is TRBJ2-7 and V is TRBV6-5; D possibly uses TRBD1 or TRBD2 (6 bases each). The germline V and J ends were trimmed by 6 bases and 0 bases, with 12 bases remaining between them. CDR1 is MNHEY and CDR2 is SVGAGI in the germline V gene. This CDR3 has 14 amino acids.

The chain joins TRBV7-9 to TRBJ2-3, with D hard to call. CDR3 length equals 15 residues. The germline V gene has CDR1 SEHNR and CDR2 FQNEAQ (reference sequence). The V end was cut by 8 bases, the J end by 0 bases, with 15 bases between. CDR3 sequence: CASLSRSSSTDTQYF. Here the CDR3 DNA reads TGTGCCAGCCTATCCAGGTCGTCTAGCACAGATACGCAGTATTTT.

This chain connects TRBV6-2 or TRBV6-3 to TRBJ2-3; tentative D call: TRBD2 (7 bases). Germline CDR1 and CDR2: MNHEY and SVGEGT. V shed 3 bases and J shed 5 bases, with 15 bases lying between them. The CDR3 has 15 amino acids. CDR3 DNA sequence: TGTGCCAGCAGTTATGCGGGGGCTTCGGGAGATACGCAGTATTTT. Translation: CASSYAGASGDTQYF.

With regard to this clonotype: Being one base from a much bigger clone, this may be a read error. V usage is TRBV6-5 and J usage is TRBJ1-6; D is undetermined. From germline, CDR1 is MNHEY and CDR2 SVGAGI. The CDR3 sequence is 12 residues long. The CDR3, as DNA: TGTACCAGCGGCCGGGTAAATTCACCCCTCCACTTT. It is translated as CTSGRVNSPLHF.

The chain combines TRBV20-1 with TRBJ2-5; TRBD2 matches at 9 bases. Germline CDR1 DFQATT, CDR2 SNEGSKA (reference sequence). This CDR3 has 13 residues. J gave up 2 bases and V 6 bases, and 4 bases lay outside the gene matches. CDR3 protein: CSALTSGQETQYF. The CDR3 bases are TGCAGTGCGCTGACTAGCGGTCAAGAGACCCAGTACTTC.

This clonotype showed up just a few times. The gene calls are TRBV20-1 and TRBJ2-1; D is perhaps TRBD2 (7 bases). This CDR3 has 13 amino acids. V gave up 3 bases and J gave up 7 bases, with 13 bases separating them. In germline, CDR1 is DFQATT, CDR2 SNEGSKA (reference sequence). CDR3 protein: CSASWGGRNEQFF. The DNA for the CDR3 is TGCAGTGCTAGCTGGGGGGGCCGGAATGAGCAGTTCTTC.

This CDR3 is CASSLAGGLQNYEQYF. The DNA of the CDR3 is TGTGCCAGCAGTTTAGCGGGAGGTCTCCAAAACTACGAGCAGTACTTC. The gene calls are TRBV28 and TRBJ2-7, with TRBD2 identical over 8 bases. CDR1 and CDR2 from the germline V gene are MDHEN and SYDVKM. This CDR3 region has 16 residues. After removal of 2 bases from V and 3 bases from J, the junction contained 9 bases not matched to a gene. Combining the CDR3 with reference TRBV28 and TRBJ2-7 gives the whole variable domain DVKVTQSSRYLVKRTGEKVFLECVQDMDHENMFWYRQDPGLGLRLIYFSYDVKMKEKGDIPEGYSVSREKKERFSLILESASTNQTSMYLCASSLAGGLQNYEQYFGPGTRLTVT.

The V call is TRBV5-4, the J call TRBJ2-1, with TRBD2 as a possible D gene (6 bases). With 10 bases removed from V and 4 bases from J, the gap between germline ends came to 15 bases. The CDR3 covers 13 residues. Germline V lookup: CDR1 SGHNT, CDR2 YYREEE (reference sequence). The CDR3 bases are TGTGCCGGCCGGGAGTTTGGGTACAATGAGCAGTTCTTC. Translated: CAGREFGYNEQFF. Complete variable domain (other parts from reference TRBV5-4 and TRBJ2-1): ETGVTQSPTHLIKTRGQQVTLRCSSQSGHNTVSWYQQALGQGPQFIFQYYREEENGRGNFPPRFSGLQFPNYSSELNVNALELDDSALYLCAGREFGYNEQFFGPGTRLTVL.

This CDR3 is CASSTETATAGYTF. The CDR3 DNA sequence: TGCGCCAGCAGTACCGAGACGGCAACTGCAGGCTACACCTTC. This chain connects TRBV5-1 to TRBJ1-2; D is undetermined. Germline V gives CDR1 SGHRS, CDR2 YFSETQ. This CDR3 spans 14 amino acids. V lost 5 bases and J lost 8, with 19 bases in between. The full variable domain, rest sourced from reference TRBV5-1 and TRBJ1-2, is KAGVTQTPRYLIKTRGQQVTLSCSPISGHRSVSWYQQTPGQGLQFLFEYFSETQRNKGNFPGRFSGRQFSNSRSEMNVSTLELGDSALYLCASSTETATAGYTFGSGTRLTVV.

A remark on this clonotype: A much larger clone differs from this one at a single base, so this may be a read error. The genes are TRBV7-9 and TRBJ2-3; D is possibly TRBD2 (5 bases). The CDR3 consists of 14 residues. Germline V CDR1 and CDR2: SEHNR, FQNEAQ (reference sequence). CDR3 region: CANSLASGADTQYF. The CDR3 DNA reads TGTGCCAACAGCTTAGCGTCTGGAGCAGATACGCAGTATTTT. The full variable domain, its missing parts supplied by reference TRBV7-9 and TRBJ2-3, is DTGVSQNPRHKITKRGQNVTFRCDPISEHNRLYWYRQTLGQGPEFLTYFQNEAQLEKSRLLSDRFSAERPKGSFSTLEIQRTEQGDSAMYLCANSLASGADTQYFGPGTRLTVL.

V usage is TRBV6-5 and J usage is TRBJ2-2, with D tentatively TRBD1 (5 bases). Germline V gene data show CDR1 as MNHEY and CDR2 as SVGAGI. Trimming took 7 bases from V and 0 from J, leaving 15 bases between them. There are 16 residues in the CDR3. The CDR3 coding sequence is TGTGCCAGCATGTGGCTCGACAGCGCGAACACCGGGGAGCTGTTTTTT. This codes for CASMWLDSANTGELFF.

As to this clonotype: A read error may be the cause here, since a much bigger clone is one base away. The chain carries TRBV6-5 and TRBJ2-1; D not certain. The V gene's germline CDR1 is MNHEY and CDR2 SVGAGI. Trimming shortened V by 1 base and J by 8 bases, and 18 bases separated the two germline ends. The CDR3 loop spans 16 amino acids. CDR3 DNA: TGTGCCAGCAGTTACTTGAGGTCCTTGGGGATTTATGAGCAGTTCTTC. Protein product: CASSYLRSLGIYEQFF.

The V call is TRBV18, the J call TRBJ2-3; the D is unclear. The CDR3 is 13 residues long. The germline gives CDR1 KGHSH, CDR2 LQKENI. The ends were cut back, 4 bases at V and 2 bases at J, with 7 bases in the middle. CDR3 DNA sequence: TGTGCCAGCTCACAGGGTATCACAGATACGCAGTATTTT. Translating it yields CASSQGITDTQYF.

CDR3 DNA sequence: TGCAGTGCTCCTTTATGGCGTGAGCTCAATGAGCAGTACTTC. Translated: CSAPLWRELNEQYF. This rearrangement joins TRBV20-1 to TRBJ2-7; the D is unclear. CDR3 length equals 14 residues. Germline values: CDR1 DFQATT, CDR2 SNEGSKA (reference sequence). The V gene lost 5 bases and the J gene lost 7 bases, with 21 bases spanning the gap.

The chain joins TRBV5-6 to TRBJ2-1, with 9 bases that match TRBD2. The CDR3 runs to 16 residues. With V trimmed by 0 bases and J by 5 bases, 6 bases remained unmatched. CDR1 is SGHDT, CDR2 YYEEEE, per germline. The CDR3, as DNA: TGTGCCAGCAGCTTGGAAGCGGGAGGCGTGCACAATGAGCAGTTCTTC. Residues: CASSLEAGGVHNEQFF.

This clonotype was counted ten times or more. CDR3 sequence reads: CASSLAPGQAEQYF. In nucleotides, the CDR3 is TGTGCCAGCAGCTTAGCGCCGGGACAGGCCGAGCAGTACTTC. This chain joins TRBV7-2 and TRBJ2-7; 8 positions match TRBD1. Germline V lookup: CDR1 SGHTA, CDR2 FQGNSA. V gave up 0 bases and J gave up 6 bases; unmatched junction bases: 4. The CDR3 is 14 amino acids.

The chain has TRBV20-1 and TRBJ2-3; TRBD1 is a possible D gene (6 bases). The V end was cut by 5 bases, the J end by 14 bases, with 23 bases between. Germline CDR1 DFQATT, CDR2 SNEGSKA (reference sequence). The CDR3 is made up of 13 amino acids. The CDR3 DNA reads as TGCAGTGCTCGAAAAACGGACAGCGGAGGAGGGTATTTT. Encoded protein: CSARKTDSGGGYF.

The V call is TRBV7-2, the J call TRBJ2-1; 9 bases align to TRBD1. The V gene end was trimmed by 1 base and the J gene end by 8 bases; junction bases not matched to a gene: 9. The germline V gene encodes CDR1 SGHTA and CDR2 FQGNSA. The CDR3 is 16 amino acids. The CDR3 nucleotides are TGTGCCAGCAGCTTAGACGGGACAGGGCGTTCCGATGAGCAGTTCTTC. Translating it yields CASSLDGTGRSDEQFF.